This paragraph reports one T cell receptor (beta chain). The clone's antigen remains unknown. Nothing much larger sits one base from this clone, and base qualities are not available. This entry comes from a study of blood T cell repertoires in COVID-19 (dated by TCRdb to 2020 to 2022). For the wider study: The collaborator samples originated in the United States, Italy and Spain and spanned the acute and convalescent phases of COVID-19. The prospective study material was composed of cDNA or gDNA derived from T cells, B-cell-depleted T cells, or PBMCs. Deeply sampled blood TCRbeta repertoires from subjects exposed to, actively infected with, or recovered from COVID-19 were included in the dataset. The repertoires were released in a freely available public database meant as a resource for research on the immune response to SARS-CoV-2. The samples were drawn from the first 160 participants of the ongoing ImmuneRACE study and from more than 1,000 subjects provided by 6 global collaborators. Sample metadata almost always included a de-identified subject ID, COVID-19 status, age in years and sex. HLA class I and class II types, where available, came from metadata supplied by the sample provider rather than from assay-based typing. Broad study findings and their caveats: The quantity of clinical and demographic metadata differed by source and by participant and was supplied without curation.

TCRbeta CDR3 regions were amplified from genomic DNA using the immunoSEQ Assay, a bias-controlled multiplex PCR. Per the authors' processing: The number of nucleated cells in each sample was estimated from the amplification of reference gene primers within the assay. To quantify the absolute abundance of each unique TCRbeta CDR3 rearrangement, sequence reads were collapsed and filtered. For each sample, productive Simpson clonality was calculated as the square root of Simpson's diversity index across productive rearrangements. The table was pulled from immuneACCESS by TCRdb, which kept in-frame rearrangements only. Such tables lose some clones; where checked, under half of the loss comes from unresolved V genes, and the rest has no known cause. The DNA gave D and trimming, while V, J and clone size come from that table. Within this sample are some 200,000 clones, with 89% of them counted one time only. The ten largest account for 7.5% to 10% of the sample.

Participants in the prospective study were aged about 18 to 95 years, lived in more than 20 United States geographic areas, and enrolled through a virtual design. In the prospective study, cohorts were assigned on the basis of participant-reported clinical history obtained from a screening survey and a study questionnaire. Recovered participants in ImmuneRACE Cohort 3 were defined as having two consecutive negative NP/OP PCR tests, clearance from a healthcare professional, or resolution of symptoms. In the prospective study, mobile phlebotomists collected whole blood, serum and a nasopharyngeal or oropharyngeal swab from each participant. Additional blood draws and questionnaires over an approximately 2-month period could optionally be provided by prospective study participants. Before DNA extraction, prospective study blood samples were shipped either frozen or at room temperature. The CDR3 sequence holds 14 residues, the cysteine and phenylalanine included. Solely the CDR3 DNA is kept, with 42 bases framed from the first base. According to the germline V gene (reference sequence), CDR1 reads GTSNPN and CDR2 reads SVGIG. The germline V and J ends show losses of 2 bases and 7 bases respectively, and no gene match explains 5 bases of the junction.

This TCR was sampled from a woman younger than 30 who had recovered from COVID-19. The V and J segments used are TRBV30 and TRBJ1-6; 7 middle bases align to TRBD1. The material sequenced was PBMCs or T cells enriched from blood (not recorded which). Here is the DNA: TGTGCCTGGAGTTACAGGGGCGCAAATTCACCCCTCCACTTT. Translated, this is CAWSYRGANSPLHF.